These 15 T cell receptor beta chains share one sample of origin, sequenced in a study of vaccination effects on CD4 cells after COVID-19. Antigen specificity for these receptors is unknown. Sequencing in the ViraFEST assay came after antigen-specific CD4+ T cells had been expanded with viral peptide pools, which were used to stimulate PBMC. Upon completion of about ten days in culture, CD4+ T cells were isolated. Vaccine recipients lacked prior SARS-CoV-2 infection and had negative nucleocapsid antibodies. Assay used: immunoSEQ multiplex PCR; TCRdb lists only in-frame clones, some missing. The sample contains some 65,000 clones, 70% to 80% of which appear only once. The source was CD4+ T cells from PBMCs cultured with HCoV-NL63 spike peptides, collected before COVID-19 vaccination. These TCRs come from a human donor who received a COVID-19 vaccine.

The chain couples TRBV5-1 to TRBJ2-3; possibly TRBD1 for D (6 bases). Germline values: CDR1 SGHRS, CDR2 YFSETQ. V was cut by 0 bases and J by 5 bases, with 10 bases left in between. The CDR3 has 14 amino acids. Here the CDR3 DNA reads TGCGCCAGCAGCTTGGCGGTAGGGGGAGATACGCAGTATTTT. This sequence encodes CASSLAVGGDTQYF.

V usage is TRBV5-1 and J usage is TRBJ2-5; TRBD2 is a possible D gene (6 bases). Germline lookup yields CDR1 SGHRS and CDR2 YFSETQ. Trimming shortened V by 9 bases and J by 3 bases, and 12 bases separated the two germline ends. The CDR3 is 12 residues long. The CDR3, as DNA: TGCGCCACCCTGACTAGTAAAGAGACCCAGTACTTC. Translating it yields CATLTSKETQYF.

The chain couples TRBV6-5 to TRBJ1-5, with unresolved D. The V gene lost 5 bases and the J gene lost 10 bases, with 9 bases spanning the gap. CDR1 and CDR2 (germline): MNHEY, SVGAGI. The CDR3 length is 11 residues. DNA of the CDR3: TGTGCCAGCAGTCCTGGGAAACCCCAGCATTTT. Amino acid sequence: CASSPGKPQHF.

The chain has TRBV5-1 and TRBJ2-1, with D perhaps matching TRBD1 (6 bases). Between the trimmed V and J ends, which lost 0 bases and 0 bases, there was a span of 13 bases. CDR1 is SGHRS, CDR2 YFSETQ, per germline. The CDR3 consists of 17 residues. The CDR3 nucleotides are TGCGCCAGCAGCTTGGCACAGGGATCAAGCTCCTACAATGAGCAGTTCTTC. Encoded protein: CASSLAQGSSSYNEQFF.

This clone was seen only a few times. The J gene is TRBJ2-1, the V gene TRBV7-9; TRBD2 matches at 7 bases. Trimming cost V 5 bases and J 8 bases; bases outside gene matches: 9. Germline CDR1 reads SEHNR; CDR2 reads FQNEAQ (reference sequence). This CDR3 comprises 14 residues. For the CDR3, the DNA is TGTGCCAGCAGCAACCCTAGCGGATTCTATGAGCAGTTCTTC. Residues: CASSNPSGFYEQFF.

The gene calls are TRBV19 and TRBJ1-5, with a weak D call TRBD1 (5 bases). The V gene's germline CDR1 is LNHDA and CDR2 SQIVND (reference sequence). Trimming shortened V by 4 bases and J by 6 bases, and 10 bases separated the two germline ends. CDR3 length equals 13 residues. The CDR3 reads CASSSRVTQPQHF. Here the CDR3 DNA reads TGTGCCAGTAGTAGCAGGGTAACTCAGCCCCAGCATTTT. Complete variable domain (other parts from reference TRBV19 and TRBJ1-5): DGGITQSPKYLFRKEGQNVTLSCEQNLNHDAMYWYRQDPGQGLRLIYYSQIVNDFQKGDIAEGYSVSREKKESFPLTVTSAQKNPTAFYLCASSSRVTQPQHFGDGTRLSIL.

This rearrangement joins TRBV19 to TRBJ2-1; unclear D gene. The CDR3 contains 14 residues. Per germline, CDR1 LNHDA and CDR2 SQIVND (reference sequence). V was cut by 1 base and J by 4 bases, with 8 bases left in between. The CDR3 region is CASSIAIEYNEQFF. The CDR3 coding sequence is TGTGCCAGTAGTATAGCGATCGAGTACAATGAGCAGTTCTTC.

The chain is built from TRBV5-4 and TRBJ2-7; the D gene could be TRBD1 or TRBD2 (5 bases each). The CDR3 has 12 residues. CDR1 is SGHNT, CDR2 YYREEE, per germline (reference sequence). Between the trimmed V and J ends, which lost 4 bases and 4 bases, there was a span of 9 bases. The CDR3 sequence: CASSRDGYEQYV. The CDR3 DNA reads TGTGCCAGCAGCCGGGACGGTTACGAGCAGTACGTC.

There are a few counts of this clone. The genes are TRBV6-5 and TRBJ1-3; D unresolved. This CDR3 contains 15 residues. The germline V and J ends were trimmed by 2 bases and 0 bases, with 8 bases remaining between them. Germline V gene data show CDR1 as MNHEY and CDR2 as SVGAGI. The CDR3 DNA is TGTGCCAGCAGTTACAAACCCTTCTCTGGAAACACCATATATTTT. Residues: CASSYKPFSGNTIYF.

This clone was found a few times. The genes are TRBV18 and TRBJ1-5; D is ambiguous. Germline V gene lookup returns CDR1 KGHSH and CDR2 LQKENI. CDR3 length: 14 amino acids. Deletions cut 4 bases from V and 4 bases from J, with 11 bases between. The CDR3 DNA is TGTGCCAGCTCACAACAAGCGGGTAATCAGCCCCAGCATTTT. It encodes CASSQQAGNQPQHF.

This chain links TRBV28 with TRBJ2-7; a possible D gene is TRBD1 (6 bases). Trimming left V 5 bases short and J 3 bases short, with 14 bases between. Germline CDR1 and CDR2: MDHEN and SYDVKM. The CDR3 has 14 amino acids. For the CDR3, the DNA is TGTGCCAGCAGTCCCCCAGGACAGATCTACGAGCAGTACGTC. The encoded protein is CASSPPGQIYEQYV.

This chain uses TRBV20-1 with TRBJ2-1; D might be TRBD1 or TRBD2, each matching 5 bases. Trimming removed 3 bases from V and 10 bases from J, with 16 bases in between. Per the germline V gene, CDR1 is DFQATT and CDR2 is SNEGSKA (reference sequence). The CDR3 spans 13 residues. The CDR3 protein is CSASPPQGGEQFF. In DNA, the CDR3 is TGCAGTGCTAGTCCCCCCCAGGGCGGGGAGCAGTTCTTC.

This chain connects TRBV5-3 to TRBJ2-7; a weak D match, TRBD2 (5 bases). TRBV5-3 belongs to the ORF category, with a function that is uncertain. Trimming left V 1 base short and J 2 bases short, with 19 bases between. The CDR3 extends over 17 amino acids. CDR3 protein: CARSLNYKEDGPYEQYV. The CDR3 DNA reads TGTGCCAGAAGCTTGAATTATAAGGAGGACGGCCCCTACGAGCAGTACGTC.

V is TRBV5-1 and J is TRBJ2-5; D not resolved. The CDR3 has 14 residues. Germline loops: CDR1 SGHRS, CDR2 YFSETQ. V lost 3 bases, J lost 6 bases, and 15 bases lay in between. The DNA of the CDR3 is TGCGCCAGCAGCTCCTCACATGGGGTGAAGACCCAGTACTTC. Translated, it gives CASSSSHGVKTQYF.

V usage is TRBV5-1 and J usage is TRBJ1-1; 11 bases map to TRBD1. With 2 bases clipped from V and 4 bases from J, the junction kept 10 bases outside the gene matches. Germline values: CDR1 SGHRS, CDR2 YFSETQ. CDR3 length equals 17 residues. DNA for the CDR3: TGCGCCAGCAGCTTTCGGACAGGGGGCGGTAGTGGCACTGAAGCTTTCTTT. This codes for CASSFRTGGGSGTEAFF.